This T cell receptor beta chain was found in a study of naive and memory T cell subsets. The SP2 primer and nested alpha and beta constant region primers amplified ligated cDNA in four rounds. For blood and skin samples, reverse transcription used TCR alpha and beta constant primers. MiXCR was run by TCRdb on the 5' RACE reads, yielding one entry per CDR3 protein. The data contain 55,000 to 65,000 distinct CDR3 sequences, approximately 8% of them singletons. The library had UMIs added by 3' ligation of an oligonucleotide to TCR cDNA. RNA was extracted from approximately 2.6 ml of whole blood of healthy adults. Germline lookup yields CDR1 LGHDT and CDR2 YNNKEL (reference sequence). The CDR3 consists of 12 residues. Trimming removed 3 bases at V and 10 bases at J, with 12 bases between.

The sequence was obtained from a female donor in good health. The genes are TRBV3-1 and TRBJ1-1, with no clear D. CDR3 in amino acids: CASSQSNIAAFF. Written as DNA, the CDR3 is TGTGCCAGCAGCCAGTCTAATATTGCAGCTTTCTTT.